The entry below gives a single TCR beta chain sequence along with its context. Its antigen is not identified. The individuals who served as donors were healthy Caucasians living in Russia, aged roughly 6 to 90. Each of the donors had approximately 10 milliliters of peripheral blood drawn into EDTA-treated Vacutainer tubes. Total RNA, at least 5.5 micrograms per sample, came from PBMCs. This sample is drawn from a study of blood T cells in healthy people across ages. Whole-study results and caveats: Comparison with aged donors showed that long-lived donors had more naive CD4+ cells and higher diversity.

The authors ran a second PCR of roughly 7 to 11 cycles using a sample-barcoded 5' primer and a J-beta primer mix. TCRdb reprocessed the 5' RACE reads with MiXCR, giving one entry per CDR3 protein. Found here are roughly 1.5 million distinct CDR3 sequences, under 55% of them singletons; the top ten hold more than 4%. Per germline, CDR1 SQVTM and CDR2 ANQGSEA. The CDR3 spans 13 residues. V was pared by 6 bases and J by 1 base, with 12 bases between. The specimen sequenced was blood. The TCR was taken from a woman in her late teens or twenties in good health. The chain links TRBV29-1 to TRBJ1-1, with D possibly being TRBD1 (5 bases). The CDR3 DNA reads TGCAGCGTCAAAGGGACCGGGAACACTGAAGCTTTCTTT. This codes for CSVKGTGNTEAFF. Full variable domain (missing parts from reference TRBV29-1 and TRBJ1-1): SAVISQKPSRDICQRGTSLTIQCQVDSQVTMMFWYRQQPGQSLTLIATANQGSEATYESGFVIDKFPISRPNLTFSTLTVSNMSPEDSSIYLCSVKGTGNTEAFFGQGTRLTVV.